This TCR beta chain was retrieved from a study of CD8 T cells in ankylosing spondylitis. General study findings and limits: Roughly eight highly homologous variants made up a TCR beta motif that seemed to typify ankylosing spondylitis blood.

The sample holds many counts of this clonotype. Its antigen is unknown. TCRdb re-called the 5' RACE reads with MiXCR, one entry per CDR3 protein. The top ten clones hold around 3.5% of a sample with around 490,000 distinct CDR3 sequences, 5.3% of them seen once. There are 14 residues in the CDR3. The germline gives CDR1 DFQATT, CDR2 SNEGSKA (reference sequence). V shed 1 base and J 6 bases; nucleotides not matched to a gene: 5. The TCR was taken from a male donor with ankylosing spondylitis. The sequencing sample was made of blood, either unsorted or a sorted T cell fraction (not recorded which). The chain carries TRBV20-1 and TRBJ2-3, with 9 bases fitting TRBD2. The CDR3 DNA follows: TGCAGTGCTAGAGCCAGCGGGGGGTCGGATACGCAGTATTTT. Its translation: CSARASGGSDTQYF.